Listed here is a single T cell receptor beta chain. Its antigen is as yet unknown. The germline CDR1 and CDR2 sequences are SGHRS and YFSETQ. CDR3 length equals 13 residues. V was pared by 7 bases and J by 4 bases, with 14 bases between. The data are from a study of cytomegalovirus exposure and HLA in healthy donors. Overall study context: An early data release held around 80 million unique TCRs from HLA-typed donors.

Primers: 60 Vbeta forward and 13 Jbeta reverse. Some clones are missing from TCRdb's copy, which holds only in-frame ones; the method was immunoSEQ multiplex PCR. This table holds some 190,000 clones, roughly 77% found once. Study findings and constraints: CMV serostatus stood as the only immune exposure information on hand.

This TCR was recovered from a man aged 25-40 years in good health and CMV-seropositive. The material sequenced was PBMCs. This chain joins TRBV5-1 and TRBJ1-1; D is undetermined. CDR3 sequence: CASWEMGGTEAFF. The DNA of the CDR3 is TGCGCCAGCTGGGAAATGGGAGGCACTGAAGCTTTCTTT.